The rows below give T cell receptor beta chains drawn from one sample of a study of shared clonotypes between healthy human individuals. Only in-frame clones appear in the TCRdb table, and some are missing; sequencing was by immunoSEQ multiplex PCR. The sample has fewer than 650,000 clones, 60% to 85% seen once. Sequenced: PBMCs. Receptor source: a woman aged 40 to 49 in good health. Some clones in this sample may be carry-over from other donors' samples. Each CDR3 is given with its conserved first and last residue. Each record gives: D gene, J gene, V gene, clone size, CDR3 length, CDR3 protein, CDR3 DNA. The D gene is left open where the match is weak. The size of a clone is reported for some rows only, either as once, few or many, or as a class for expanded clones.

>TRBD2|TRBJ2-1|TRBV28|-|13
CASRRLAGNEQFF
TGTGCCAGCAGGAGACTAGCGGGGAATGAGCAGTTCTTC
>-|TRBJ1-1|TRBV2|once|13
CASMWGMNTEAFF
TGTGCCAGCATGTGGGGGATGAACACTGAAGCTTTCTTT
>TRBD2|TRBJ2-3|TRBV12-5|-|16
CASGGFGRASTDTQYF
TGTGCTAGTGGGGGGTTCGGGAGGGCCAGCACAGATACGCAGTATTTT
>-|TRBJ2-7|TRBV11-3|once|14
CASSLVAGSNEQYF
TGTGCCAGCAGCTTAGTGGCAGGTTCCAACGAGCAGTACTTC
>-|TRBJ1-2|TRBV7-2|few|13
CASSPRGSGGYTF
TGTGCCAGCAGCCCCCGGGGATCAGGCGGCTACACCTTC
>-|TRBJ1-3|TRBV6-1|few|15
CASSEEEVGGNTIYF
TGTGCCAGCAGTGAAGAGGAGGTCGGAGGAAACACCATATATTTT
>-|TRBJ2-2|TRBV28|-|14
CALRRLGNTGELFF
TGTGCCTTACGGAGGTTAGGGAACACCGGGGAGCTGTTTTTT
>TRBD2|TRBJ2-1|TRBV5-1|once|20
CASSLVGTWTRVGEYNEQFF
TGCGCCAGCAGCTTGGTAGGGACCTGGACTAGAGTAGGTGAGTACAATGAGCAGTTCTTC
>-|TRBJ1-5|TRBV29-1|many|13
CSVGTDSNQPQHF
TGCAGCGTTGGGACGGATAGCAATCAGCCCCAGCATTTT
>TRBD1|TRBJ1-2|TRBV6-1|-|13
CASSDDRGYGYTF
TGTGCCAGCAGTGACGACAGGGGTTATGGCTACACCTTC
>-|TRBJ1-1|TRBV15|-|16
CATSRDLTAMNTEAFF
TGTGCCACCAGCAGAGATCTTACAGCTATGAACACTGAAGCTTTCTTT
>-|TRBJ1-5|TRBV10-3|-|14
CAISENRDNQPQHF
TGTGCCATCAGTGAGAACAGGGACAATCAGCCCCAGCATTTT
>-|TRBJ2-1|TRBV27|-|13
CASSPGPGYEQFF
TGTGCCAGCAGCCCCGGTCCGGGCTATGAGCAGTTCTTC
>TRBD2|TRBJ2-3|TRBV7-9|-|16
CASSLDGLADTDTQYF
TGTGCCAGCAGCTTAGATGGACTAGCGGACACAGATACGCAGTATTTT
>-|TRBJ2-7|TRBV4-3|few|16
CASSQDWRGSSYEQYF
TGCGCCAGCAGCCAAGATTGGAGGGGTAGTTCCTACGAGCAGTACTTC
>-|TRBJ2-3|TRBV27|-|15
CASSSLGRSTDTQYF
TGTGCCAGCAGTTCCCTCGGGCGCAGCACAGATACGCAGTATTTT
>TRBD1|TRBJ1-1|TRBV7-2|-|13
CASSRDRRVEAFF
TGTGCCAGCAGTCGGGACAGGAGGGTTGAAGCTTTCTTT
>TRBD2|TRBJ2-7|TRBV5-1|-|15
CASRRLSGSGYEQYF
TGCGCCAGCAGGAGACTCAGCGGGAGCGGCTACGAGCAGTACTTC
>TRBD1|TRBJ2-7|TRBV27|-|14
CASSLGRGRYEQYF
TGTGCCAGCAGTTTGGGCAGGGGGCGTTACGAGCAGTACTTC
>TRBD1|TRBJ1-4|TRBV6-1|-|17
CASSEDGRGATNEKLFF
TGTGCCAGCAGTGAAGATGGCAGGGGGGCAACTAATGAAAAACTGTTTTTT
>-|TRBJ2-1|TRBV27|-|13
CASSPLQTNEQFF
TGTGCCAGCAGTCCCCTACAAACCAATGAGCAGTTCTTC
>-|TRBJ1-5|TRBV28|-|17
CASSLRRDLFRYQPQHF
TGTGCCAGCAGTTTACGCAGGGATTTGTTTCGTTACCAGCCCCAGCATTTT
>-|TRBJ1-1|TRBV20-1|-|11
CSAAPPRGAFF
TGCAGTGCCGCGCCACCGCGGGGGGCTTTCTTT
>-|TRBJ1-4|TRBV7-2|-|15
CASSLAAGGYEKLFF
TGTGCCAGCAGCTTAGCCGCTGGGGGTTATGAAAAACTGTTTTTT
>TRBD2|TRBJ2-5|TRBV7-9|-|13
CASSLNGGETQYF
TGTGCCAGCAGCTTAAACGGGGGGGAGACCCAGTACTTC